This paragraph covers one TCR beta chain sequence. Its target is unknown. After more than five days with irradiated graft donor PBMCs, CFSE-labeled recipient PBMCs were FACS-sorted. The entry originates in a study of Tregs in tolerant kidney transplant recipients. Overall study findings and caveats: Tregs expanded with activated donor B cells seemed most donor-specific.

This CDR3 has 15 amino acids. V was shortened by 5 bases and J by 3 bases, with 16 bases between the two germline ends. The V gene's germline CDR1 is SEHNR and CDR2 FQNEAQ (reference sequence). Profiled with immunoSEQ multiplex PCR; TCRdb holds only in-frame clones, not every one. The sample lists 15,000 to 19,000 clones; 53% were seen once. Here the sequenced sample was CD4+ T cells from blood cultured with allogeneic cells, taken before the transplant. The sequence was collected from a human patient who received a combined kidney and bone marrow transplant. The V call is TRBV7-9, the J call TRBJ1-1, with D perhaps matching TRBD1 (5 bases). The CDR3 spells CASSHGHFGDTEAFF. The CDR3 DNA is TGTGCCAGCAGCCACGGACACTTTGGCGACACTGAAGCTTTCTTT.